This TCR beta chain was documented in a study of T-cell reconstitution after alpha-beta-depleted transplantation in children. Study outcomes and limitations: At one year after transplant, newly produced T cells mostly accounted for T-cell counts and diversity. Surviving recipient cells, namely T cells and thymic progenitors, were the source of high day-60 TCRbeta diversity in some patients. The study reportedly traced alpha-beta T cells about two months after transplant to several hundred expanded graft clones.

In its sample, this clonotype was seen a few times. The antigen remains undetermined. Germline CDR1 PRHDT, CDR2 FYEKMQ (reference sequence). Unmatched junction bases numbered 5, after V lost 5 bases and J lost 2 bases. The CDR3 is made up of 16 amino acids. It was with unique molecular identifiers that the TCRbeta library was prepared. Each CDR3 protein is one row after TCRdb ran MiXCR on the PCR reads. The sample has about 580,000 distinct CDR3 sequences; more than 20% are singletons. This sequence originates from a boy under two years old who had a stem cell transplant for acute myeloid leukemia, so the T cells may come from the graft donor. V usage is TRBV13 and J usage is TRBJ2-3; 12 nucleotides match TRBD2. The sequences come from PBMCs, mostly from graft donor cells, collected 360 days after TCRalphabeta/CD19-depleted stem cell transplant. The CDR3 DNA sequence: TGTGCCAGCAGCCTCCGGACTAGCGGGACCACAGATACGCAGTATTTT. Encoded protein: CASSLRTSGTTDTQYF.